This T cell receptor (beta chain) is drawn from a study of cytomegalovirus exposure and HLA in healthy donors (dated by TCRdb to 2015 to 2018). At the level of the whole study: An earlier analysis of roughly 500 of the donors reported around 280 Gb of sequence data and around 100 million unique TCR beta sequences obtained from around 180 million T cells. Genome-wide SNP genotypes for about three fifths of the roughly 700 donors were used in a later genetic analysis, which treated that subset as a discovery cohort. Both class I and class II loci were covered by HLA typing, at four-digit resolution. In addition to the first cohort of several hundred subjects, a separate validation cohort of 100 to 150 different subjects was used. Donor age, sex, ethnicity and CMV serostatus were compiled together with the repertoire data. Typing coverage varied by locus: about 629-640 donors for A, B, C, DRB1 and DQB1; more than 500 for DQA1; 606 for DPA1; roughly 450 for DPB1. The genetic ancestry cluster associated with self-reported Caucasian donors included 81% of the approximately 410 genotyped donors. The study combined high-throughput TCR immunosequencing, statistical association of individual TCRs with disease status, and machine learning to predict cytomegalovirus infection status. Across approximately 420 genotyped donors of the cohort, an average of about 240,000 unique TCR beta nucleotide sequences per donor were sequenced, and 15% to 20% of those sequences were non-productive. An early release covering over 500 HLA-typed donors comprised about 300 gigabases of sequencing data and 85 million or so unique TCR sequences. A later analysis re-examined previously published TCR beta repertoires from several hundred donors and added high-resolution HLA genotyping to investigate patterns of TCR occurrence. All discovery cohort repertoires had been generated on a single sequencing platform. An earlier analysis of several hundred of the donors applied high-throughput TCR beta sequencing to assess whether each TCR beta V gene segment acted as functional or pseudogenic. The T cell repertoires of 666 subjects were profiled by immunosequencing and related to cytomegalovirus serostatus. Five DR-DQ haplotypes were handled as single units for association and clustering, since linkage in the cohort was strong. The aim of the study was to test whether cataloging public T cell receptors could identify signatures of past pathogen exposure. In the later analysis, no new phenotypic data were used to find candidate immune exposures; instead, reliance was placed on TCR beta sequences and their occurrence across donors. What the study reported, not specific to this receptor: Assigning TCR associations to individual alleles was difficult when HLA alleles, especially DR and DQ, strongly co-occurred. This cohort had only TCR beta chains sequenced, and the lack of alpha or paired-chain data limited which features could be detected. Some IMGT-functional V segments, including TRBV6-2 and TRBV6-3, could not be distinguished by the 87-base-pair reads and were therefore excluded. Linkage disequilibrium might explain the correlated functional status among segregating V segments, but an unknown experimental factor could not be excluded. Most TCR sequences were seen in very few donors, while some public TCRs were found in many individuals. According to a later analysis, TCR association rates differed among HLA loci, with DRB1 alleles showing the most associated TCRs and HLA-C alleles showing the fewest. In a later analysis, around 17,000 TCR beta sequences were associated with specific HLA alleles at a false discovery rate of 0.05. A few of the identified cytomegalovirus-associated TCR beta chains were confirmed in vitro to be specific for cytomegalovirus antigens. An earlier analysis of 450 to 750 of the donors showed that most TCR beta V segments appeared in productive rearrangements either about 87% or about 30% of the time, which broadly matched IMGT annotations. A later analysis found that HLA-associated TCR beta chains were more clonally expanded and had lower generation probabilities than equally common non-associated chains. According to a later analysis, most CMV-associated TCR beta chains appeared to be HLA-restricted, and the HLA associations seemed to be driven largely by CMV exposure. Cytomegalovirus status was reported to be diagnosed by the classifier with high specificity and sensitivity in both the original and validation cohorts. The study listed 150 to 200 TCR beta chains as associated with cytomegalovirus. The earlier analysis of 587 of the donors excluded 15 to 20 rarely observed V segments, including chromosome 9 orphons, because counts were too low. Compared with the roughly 710-donor mean, donors in an Asian-associated ancestry cluster had fewer N-insertions in productive TCRs, according to a later genetic analysis. V-gene and J-gene trimming of TCR beta chains was associated with a missense DCLRE1C variant in a later genetic analysis, and the association was replicated in an independent cohort. In a later analysis, several top co-occurrence clusters were reported to appear linked to parvovirus B19, influenza, CMV and Epstein-Barr virus. Because HLA typing was missing for some donors at each locus, association tests included only the typed subset. Roughly uniform sequencing depth across donors was assumed in presence/absence analyses, although this assumption may not hold. For the cohort, immune exposure information was limited to CMV serostatus. The authors suggested that the approach could potentially be generalized to other disease states and immunological phenotypes. A group of highly shared sequence variants was considered likely to be a technical artifact of the sequencing pipeline. A further reported finding was that TCR beta sequences accurately predicted the HLA-A and HLA-B alleles for most subjects in the first cohort.

In total, approximately 610 healthy bone marrow donors made up the cohort. Cohort members were all nominally healthy when sampled, although unrecorded immune exposures were likely present. The donor was CMV seronegative and belonged to the group of around 400 seronegative cohort members. A peripheral blood sample was collected from each donor, and TCR beta sequencing was performed on peripheral blood mononuclear cells. The Qiagen DNeasy Blood Extraction Kit was used to extract genomic DNA from the blood cell samples. The CDR1 and CDR2 encoded by the germline V gene are MRHNA and SNTAGT. The germline ends are 6 bases apart after V is trimmed by 0 bases and J by 0 bases. Spanning cysteine to phenylalanine, the CDR3 consists of 16 amino acids. Just CDR3 DNA is preserved here, 48 bases in frame from base 1. Library generation was performed with the immunoSEQ multiplex PCR assay. The multiplex PCR relied on a mix of 60 forward primers for TCR Vbeta segments and 13 reverse primers for TCR Jbeta segments. The CDR3 region of rearranged TCR beta genes was amplified from genomic DNA by a multiplex PCR assay. The Illumina HiSeq System was used to sequence the amplified TCR beta libraries as 87-base-pair reads. Under the source paper's analysis protocol: In a later analysis, about 80 million unique TCR beta chains were counted across the 500 to 850 repertoires, and roughly 9.9 million of these chains were shared by at least two donors. A nearest-neighbor algorithm error-corrected the raw reads and collapsed the reads into unique sequences, merging closely related sequences to remove PCR and sequencing errors. Alignment of CDR3 sequences to IMGT reference sequences was used to assign V, D and J gene segments. For a sequence to be retained, a match of at least six nucleotides was required to both a V gene segment and a J gene segment. Rearrangements were classified as productive when the CDR3 lacked stop codons and remained in frame with V and J, and all other rearrangements were classified as non-productive. Following IMGT convention, CDR3 was defined as the stretch from the second conserved V-encoded cysteine up to the conserved J-encoded phenylalanine. Sequences without an unambiguous match to a single V gene segment were excluded from the earlier analysis of 450 to 750 of the donors. An earlier analysis of several hundred of the donors called V segments functional above 56.7% productive rearrangements and segregating when the between-donor standard deviation exceeded 5%. A statistical classification framework was built to diagnose cytomegalovirus status from the catalog of TCR beta chain sequences. A later analysis assigned V and J genes by comparing TCR nucleotide sequences with IMGT/GENE-DB human TR gene sequences. The TCRdist pipeline was used in a later analysis to assign CDR3 sequences and most-parsimonious VDJ recombination scenarios. In a later analysis, each TCR beta chain was defined by its CDR3 amino acid sequence together with its V-gene family, and reads without a unique V-gene family were excluded. In a later analysis, 550 to 650 highly shared, low-generation-probability nucleotide sequences were removed to address suspected cross-contamination and a sequencing artifact. For each public chain, a later analysis derived a clonal expansion index from normalized ranks of inferred template counts within each repertoire. A later analysis computed generation probabilities with a VDJ recombination model fitted to out-of-frame rearrangements, and checked the results against IGoR. Hypergeometric tests were used in a later analysis to score TCR-TCR, TCR-HLA and TCR-CMV co-occurrence, with a repertoire-size bias correction applied to the TCR pairs. In a later analysis, false discovery rates were estimated by permuting HLA or CMV assignments 20 times. In a later analysis, co-occurring TCRs were grouped with DBSCAN, and TCRdist sequence similarity was added when clustering was performed within HLA-allele-positive subsets. Repertoires with fewer than 30,000 or more than 120,000 public chains, plus five repertoires with anomalous nucleotide sharing, were excluded from co-occurrence clustering. TCRdb obtained this table from immuneACCESS and retained in-frame rearrangements with V and J assigned. These tables miss some clones; where compared with another copy, unresolved V genes account for less than half of the shortfall, and the remainder is unexplained. Clone size and the V and J calls come from that table; the DNA yielded D and trimming. For this sample there are about 130,000 clones; 80% appear just once. The ten largest account for 2.5% of the sample.

This clone has more than one count but fewer than ten. Its cognate antigen has yet to be identified. Per-base quality was not reported, and no clone a single base away is much larger than it. The specimen was PBMCs. The clonotype comes from a man aged 25-40 years in good health and CMV-seronegative. The sequence joins TRBV6-4 to TRBJ2-6; the D gene assignment is ambiguous. The encoded CDR3 is CASSDSGGSGANVLTF. The sequence in DNA is TGTGCCAGCAGTGACTCAGGCGGCTCTGGGGCCAACGTCCTGACTTTC.